This T cell receptor (beta chain) was sequenced during a study of T cell responses to AZD1222 COVID-19 vaccine. Study-wide points: Among those given AZD1222, only 6 or 7 were seropositive at baseline. Repertoire sampling occurred only after the peak T cell response.

About this clone: Antigen specificity is unknown. Other DNA sequences in this specimen translate into the identical CDR3.

The data were produced by immunoSEQ multiplex PCR, yet TCRdb's version contains in-frame clones alone and is incomplete. The repertoire has just over 80,000 clones, about nine tenths of them found once; the top ten carry around 5.8%. Per germline, CDR1 SGHNT and CDR2 YENEEA. The CDR3 length is 15 residues. V lost 5 bases to trimming and J lost 2 bases; unmatched junction nucleotides: 5. The chain combines TRBV11-3 with TRBJ1-1; 10 positions agree with TRBD1. This specimen was peripheral blood, taken on day 0 of AZD1222 vaccination. The origin of this receptor is an adult in good health. CDR3 sequence: CASSARDRGNTEAFF. DNA for the CDR3: TGTGCCAGCAGCGCCCGGGACAGGGGAAACACTGAAGCTTTCTTT.